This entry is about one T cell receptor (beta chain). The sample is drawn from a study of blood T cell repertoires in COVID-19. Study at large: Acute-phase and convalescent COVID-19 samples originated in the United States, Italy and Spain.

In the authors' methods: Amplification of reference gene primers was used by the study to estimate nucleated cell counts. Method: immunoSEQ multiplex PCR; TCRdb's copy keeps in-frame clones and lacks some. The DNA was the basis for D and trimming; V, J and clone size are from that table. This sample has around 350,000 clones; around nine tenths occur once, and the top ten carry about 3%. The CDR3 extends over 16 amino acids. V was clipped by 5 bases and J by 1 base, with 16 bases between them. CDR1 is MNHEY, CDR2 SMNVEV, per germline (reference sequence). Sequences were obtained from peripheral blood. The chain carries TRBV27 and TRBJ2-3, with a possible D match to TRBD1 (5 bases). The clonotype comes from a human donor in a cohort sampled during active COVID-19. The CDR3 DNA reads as TGTGCCAGCAGTAAGGGGTCCGCCGCACGCACAGATACGCAGTATTTT. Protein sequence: CASSKGSAARTDTQYF.